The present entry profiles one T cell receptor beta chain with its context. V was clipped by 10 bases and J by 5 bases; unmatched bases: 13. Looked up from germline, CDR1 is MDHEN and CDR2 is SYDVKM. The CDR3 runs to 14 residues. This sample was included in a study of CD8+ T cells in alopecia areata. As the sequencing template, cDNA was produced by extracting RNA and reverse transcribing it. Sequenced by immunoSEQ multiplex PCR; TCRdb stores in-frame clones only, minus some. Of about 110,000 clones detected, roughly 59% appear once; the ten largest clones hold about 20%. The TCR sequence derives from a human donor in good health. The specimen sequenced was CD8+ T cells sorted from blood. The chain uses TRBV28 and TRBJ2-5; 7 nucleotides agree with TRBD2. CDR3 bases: TGTGCCACCGAAGGCAGCGGGGCACGGGAGACCCAGTACTTC. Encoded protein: CATEGSGARETQYF.